This record concerns one T cell receptor beta chain sequence. The data were taken from a study of blood T cell repertoires in COVID-19. About the research overall: Donors in the United States, Italy and Spain gave samples during acute or convalescent COVID-19.

Germline CDR1 is LNHNV and CDR2 is YYDKDF (reference sequence). This CDR3 has 14 amino acids. V shed 0 bases and J shed 2 bases, with 8 bases lying between them. Under the authors' procedure: The assay estimated nucleated cells by amplifying reference gene primers. Data came from immunoSEQ multiplex PCR; TCRdb stores just in-frame clones and leaves some out. The V and J calls and clone size come from that table; D and trimming were worked out from the DNA. Of 53,000 or so clones in the sample, around 79% were seen once. The sequence was obtained from a man in his 70s with active or convalescent COVID-19. V and J are TRBV15 and TRBJ2-7; D not resolved. Sequencing input: peripheral blood. The CDR3 bases are TGTGCCACCAGCAGAGATTACACAACCTACGAGCAGTACTTC. Amino acid sequence: CATSRDYTTYEQYF.